The clone carrying this T cell receptor beta chain was detected a few times. What it recognizes is unknown. This sample is drawn from a study of T-cell memory formation after mild COVID-19. Looked up from germline, CDR1 is KGHDR and CDR2 is SFDVKD. The CDR3 spans 14 residues. V was trimmed by 0 bases and J by 5 bases, leaving 9 bases between them. Study-level points and caveats: Memory from before infection featured some responding clones, which suggests cross-reactive memory joined.

cDNA libraries for TCR alpha and TCR beta, carrying sample barcodes and UMIs, came from 5'RACE with constant-segment primers. TCRdb reprocessed the 5' RACE reads with MiXCR, giving one entry per CDR3 protein. Of roughly 250,000 distinct CDR3 sequences listed, less than 20% were seen once; the top ten hold approximately 3.5%. Sequences were obtained from PBMCs or a T cell subset sorted from them (not recorded which). The sequence derives from a man aged 18 to 29 who had mild COVID-19 (a few samples of this study predate the infection). Cell type and time point are not known. This chain joins TRBV24-1 and TRBJ1-2; D is undetermined. CDR3 nucleotide sequence: TGTGCCACCAGTGATTTGCGGGTCGAGTATGGCTACACCTTC. Encoded protein: CATSDLRVEYGYTF.